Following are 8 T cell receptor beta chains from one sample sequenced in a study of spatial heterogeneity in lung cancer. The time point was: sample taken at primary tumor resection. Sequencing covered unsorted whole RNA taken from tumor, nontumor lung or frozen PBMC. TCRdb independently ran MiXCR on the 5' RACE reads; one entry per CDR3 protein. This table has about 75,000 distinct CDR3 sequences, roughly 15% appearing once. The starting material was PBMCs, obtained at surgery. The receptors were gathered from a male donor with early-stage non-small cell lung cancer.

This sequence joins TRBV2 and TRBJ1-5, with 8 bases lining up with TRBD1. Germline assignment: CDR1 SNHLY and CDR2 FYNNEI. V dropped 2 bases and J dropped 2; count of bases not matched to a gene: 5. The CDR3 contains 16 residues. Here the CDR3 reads CASSESQGAGNQPQHF. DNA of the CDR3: TGTGCCAGCAGTGAAAGTCAGGGGGCCGGCAATCAGCCCCAGCATTTT.

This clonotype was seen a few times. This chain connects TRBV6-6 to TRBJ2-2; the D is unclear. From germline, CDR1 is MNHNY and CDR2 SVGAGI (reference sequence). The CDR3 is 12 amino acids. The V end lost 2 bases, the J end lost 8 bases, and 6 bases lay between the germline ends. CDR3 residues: CASSYPSGELFF. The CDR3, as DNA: TGTGCCAGCAGTTACCCCTCGGGGGAGCTGTTTTTT.

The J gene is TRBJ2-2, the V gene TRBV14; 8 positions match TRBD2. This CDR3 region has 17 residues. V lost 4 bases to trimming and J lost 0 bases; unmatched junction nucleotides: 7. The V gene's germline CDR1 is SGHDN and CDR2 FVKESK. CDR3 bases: TGTGCCAGCAGCCGAACACCGGGACTAGCGAACACCGGGGAGCTGTTTTTT. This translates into CASSRTPGLANTGELFF.

The CDR3 sequence: CASTSSGRAEADTQYF. The CDR3 DNA reads as TGTGCCAGTACTTCTAGCGGGAGGGCCGAGGCAGATACGCAGTATTTT. The chain uses TRBV19 and TRBJ2-3; 12 bases line up with TRBD2. Germline lookup yields CDR1 LNHDA and CDR2 SQIVND (reference sequence). V was clipped by 7 bases and J by 4 bases; unmatched bases: 9. The length of the CDR3 is 16 residues. Looking up the rest from reference TRBV19 and TRBJ2-3 gives the full variable domain: DGGITQSPKYLFRKEGQNVTLSCEQNLNHDAMYWYRQDPGQGLRLIYYSQIVNDFQKGDIAEGYSVSREKKESFPLTVTSAQKNPTAFYLCASTSSGRAEADTQYFGPGTRLTVL.

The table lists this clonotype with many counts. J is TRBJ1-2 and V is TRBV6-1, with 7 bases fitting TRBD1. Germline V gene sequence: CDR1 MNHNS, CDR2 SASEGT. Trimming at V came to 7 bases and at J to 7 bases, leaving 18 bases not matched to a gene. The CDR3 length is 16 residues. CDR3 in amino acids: CASMIWTGGDVRGYTF. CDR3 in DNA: TGTGCCAGCATGATTTGGACAGGAGGGGATGTGCGTGGCTACACCTTC.

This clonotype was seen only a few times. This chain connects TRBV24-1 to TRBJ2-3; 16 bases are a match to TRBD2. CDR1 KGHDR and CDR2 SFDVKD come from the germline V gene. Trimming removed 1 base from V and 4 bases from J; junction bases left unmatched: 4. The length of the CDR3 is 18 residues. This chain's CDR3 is CATSDFPGLAGGPDTQYF. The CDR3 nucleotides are TGTGCCACCAGTGATTTTCCGGGACTAGCGGGAGGGCCAGATACGCAGTATTTT.

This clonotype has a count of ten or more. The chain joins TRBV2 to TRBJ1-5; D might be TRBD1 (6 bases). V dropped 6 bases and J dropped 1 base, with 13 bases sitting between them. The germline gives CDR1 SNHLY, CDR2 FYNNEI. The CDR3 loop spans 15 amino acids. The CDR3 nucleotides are TGTGCCAGCAGGGGGGATGGACAGAGCAATCAGCCCCAGCATTTT. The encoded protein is CASRGDGQSNQPQHF.

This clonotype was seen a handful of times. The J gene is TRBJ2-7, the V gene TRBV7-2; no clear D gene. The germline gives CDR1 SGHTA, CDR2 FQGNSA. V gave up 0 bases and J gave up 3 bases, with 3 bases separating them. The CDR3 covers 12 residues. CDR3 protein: CASSLALYEQYF. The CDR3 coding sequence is TGTGCCAGCAGCTTAGCCCTCTACGAGCAGTACTTC.